This T cell receptor (beta chain) originates from a study of cytomegalovirus exposure and HLA in healthy donors. Study findings and constraints: Researchers reported that a few CMV-associated chains were confirmed in vitro as CMV antigen-specific. Cytomegalovirus association was listed for approximately 160 TCR beta chains.

CDR1 is SQVTM and CDR2 is ANQGSEA in the germline V gene. The V gene end was trimmed by 7 bases and the J gene end by 1 base; junction bases not matched to a gene: 6. CDR3 length: 14 amino acids. This clone has a single count. Its antigen is not identified. Assay: immunoSEQ multiplex PCR; the TCRdb copy retains only in-frame clones and omits some. This repertoire shows 160,000 or so clones, approximately 90% found once; its top ten account for 2.5% to 3%. The rearrangement uses TRBV29-1 and TRBJ2-5; 10 positions agree with TRBD1. The TCR originated in a man between 18 and 29 years old in good health and CMV-seronegative. The sequencing sample was made of PBMCs. CDR3 region: CSAGTGVGQETQYF. The CDR3 region has the DNA TGCAGCGCGGGGACAGGGGTTGGCCAAGAGACCCAGTACTTC.